Many counts were recorded for the clone carrying this TCR beta chain. Its target is unknown. Preparing the TCRbeta library involved the use of unique molecular identifiers. One entry per CDR3 protein results from TCRdb running MiXCR on the PCR reads. The table lists 670,000 or so distinct CDR3 sequences, around 14% of them singletons, with 0.79% in the top ten. This record comes from a study of T-cell reconstitution after alpha-beta-depleted transplantation in children. Findings of the study overall: A year had passed since transplant, and T-cell counts and diversity by then came mostly from newly produced T cells. High day-60 TCRbeta diversity in some patients came from surviving recipient T cells and thymic progenitors. It was reported that alpha-beta T cells came from several hundred expanded graft clones (about two months after transplant).

This clonotype originated in a girl aged 2-15 years with congenital amegakaryocytic thrombocytopenia, due to receive a stem cell transplant. The specimen comprised PBMCs, sampled before TCRalphabeta/CD19-depleted stem cell transplant.

CDR3 bases: TGCAGTGCTCTGCTAGCAGGGCGAGGCTACACCTTC. It encodes CSALLAGRGYTF. The V call is TRBV20-1, the J call TRBJ1-2; D perhaps matches TRBD1 (5 bases). CDR1 and CDR2 (germline): DFQATT, SNEGSKA (reference sequence). The CDR3 is 12 residues long. V lost 5 bases and J 8 bases, leaving 15 bases between the germline ends.